Listed below are T cell receptor beta chains from one sample, sequenced in a study of cytomegalovirus exposure and HLA in healthy donors. Profiling relied on immunoSEQ multiplex PCR, and the TCRdb table lists in-frame clones only, not all of them. In the table there are about 120,000 clones, 75% to 85% of which are singletons. Source material: PBMCs. These receptors all come from a male donor in good health and CMV-seropositive. Each CDR3 is given without its conserved first and last residue. The order of the fields is V gene, clone size, D gene, CDR3 protein. D genes are given only for firm matches. Not every row has a clone size; where given, it reads once, few, many or a size class.

V: TRBV19; size: .; D: TRBD1; CDR3: ASSIGTGQSTDTQY
V: TRBV11-1; size: once; D: .; CDR3: ASTGLLNTGELF
V: TRBV11-2; size: .; D: .; CDR3: ASLTGALAEQY
V: TRBV4-1; size: .; D: TRBD1; CDR3: ASSQQGQGVSNQPQH
V: TRBV9; size: once; D: TRBD1; CDR3: ASGVGGTGGLYEQY
V: TRBV5-5; size: .; D: TRBD1; CDR3: ASRSGTGSPYEQY
V: TRBV5-6; size: .; D: .; CDR3: ASSLARAFNYEQY
V: TRBV6-1; size: .; D: .; CDR3: ASSGQTPQPQH
V: TRBV6-5; size: few; D: TRBD1; CDR3: ASKPQGASSEQY
V: TRBV5-1; size: .; D: TRBD1; CDR3: ASSLRTGSSYEQY
V: TRBV5-5; size: .; D: .; CDR3: ASSFTGSDSGYT
V: TRBV7-9; size: .; D: .; CDR3: ASSLETAYSYEQY
V: TRBV19; size: .; D: .; CDR3: ASSETRDLGYEQY
V: TRBV27; size: .; D: TRBD2; CDR3: ASRERTRPQETQY